This T cell receptor (beta chain) was identified during a study of OX40 agonist ivuxolimab in advanced cancers. For the study at large: Allowance was made for prior anti-PD-1, anti-PD-L1 or anti-CTLA-4 therapy, and roughly 39% had some.

Findings and limits, study-wide: CD8+ T cells averaged more expanded clones than CD4+. Clones of CD4+ and CD8+ blood T cells grew by week 6 at doses of 0.1 to 3.0 mg/kg.

V dropped 6 bases and J dropped 3; count of bases not matched to a gene: 5. The CDR3 has 14 residues. Per the germline V gene, CDR1 is MNHNS and CDR2 is SASEGT. With regard to this clone: The antigen is undetermined.

The table came from immunoSEQ multiplex PCR; TCRdb's copy has only in-frame clones and leaves some out. The sample holds about 62,000 clones; 70% to 90% are singletons and the top ten take roughly 3.5%. This clonotype was sampled from an adult with an advanced solid tumor such as melanoma, head and neck, liver or kidney cancer. This rearrangement joins TRBV6-1 to TRBJ2-5, with 9 positions matching TRBD2. The sequences come from CD4+ or CD8+ T cells sorted from blood, collected in a trial of the OX40 agonist ivuxolimab. CDR3 amino acids: CASSGTSIKETQYF. The CDR3 coding sequence is TGTGCCAGCAGCGGGACTAGCATCAAAGAGACCCAGTACTTC.